A single TCR beta chain is shown here with its context. The antigen remains undetermined. The conserved closing phenylalanine or tryptophan is absent in this CDR3, likely reflecting a read error. The data are from a study of T cell repertoires in cytomegalovirus infection. Across the study: Through public TCR beta signatures, both CMV infection and matching HLA type were indicated.

The CDR3 totals 13 residues. The germline V and J ends were trimmed by 2 bases and 0 bases, with 5 bases remaining between them. CDR1 is SGHDT, CDR2 YYEEEE, per germline. MiXCR was run by TCRdb on the reads, yielding one entry per CDR3 protein. The sample records 500,000 to 600,000 distinct CDR3 sequences, approximately 15% being singletons. Study-wide findings and caveats: Dominating the ex vivo response were TCR beta clonotypes that were CMV-specific and HLA-C-restricted. Frequencies of public TCR beta families were cumulated, and this identified carriers of CMV plus the relevant HLA.

The source is a human donor in good health (CMV status not recorded). Some clones in this sample may be carry-over from other donors' samples. The material sequenced was CD8+ T cells from PBMCs. This rearrangement joins TRBV5-6 to TRBJ1-2; no firm D call. CDR3 sequence: CASSFGTNYGYTL. For the CDR3, the DNA is TGTGCCAGCAGCTTCGGGACTAACTATGGCTACACCTTA.